The 16 T cell receptor beta chains given below trace back to one sample, sequenced in a study of early T cells in non-severe SARS-CoV-2 infection. TCRdb reanalysed the 5' RACE reads using MiXCR and keeps one entry per CDR3 protein. The sample gives some 75,000 distinct CDR3 sequences, roughly 13% of which show up once; more than 1.2% is in the top ten. Sample: whole blood. The source is an adult who was a healthcare worker with PCR-confirmed SARS-CoV-2 infection or an uninfected control (not recorded which).

The genes are TRBV10-2 and TRBJ2-3, with TRBD2 matching 12 bases. The J segment lost 2 bases and the V segment lost 6 bases, leaving 9 bases of the junction unmatched. This CDR3 has 17 amino acids. The germline V gene encodes CDR1 WSHSY and CDR2 SAAADI. The CDR3 loop reads CASRKEGLAGLTDTQYF. CDR3 nucleotide sequence: TGCGCCAGCAGGAAAGAGGGACTAGCGGGCCTCACAGATACGCAGTATTTT.

This clonotype was observed at least ten times. The genes are TRBV18 and TRBJ1-2, with TRBD1 matching 7 bases. The junction had 3 bases not matched to a gene; V was cut back by 6 bases and J by 2 bases. The CDR3 loop spans 13 amino acids. Germline lookup yields CDR1 KGHSH and CDR2 LQKENI. CDR3 sequence: CASSPDRNYGYTF. CDR3 nucleotide sequence: TGTGCCAGCTCCCCGGACAGGAACTATGGCTACACCTTC.

The chain uses TRBV20-1 and TRBJ1-6; TRBD1 matches at 10 bases. Germline-derived CDR1 and CDR2 are DFQATT and SNEGSKA (reference sequence). The CDR3 is 14 amino acids. V lost 3 bases, J lost 11 bases, and 7 bases stayed unmatched. Here the CDR3 reads CSASRDRGKPPLHF. The CDR3 DNA follows: TGCAGTGCTAGCCGGGACAGGGGTAAACCACCCCTCCACTTT.

By share of the sample, this clonotype is medium-sized. The chain is built from TRBV9 and TRBJ1-3; 7 bases line up with TRBD1. V dropped 4 bases and J dropped 0; count of bases not matched to a gene: 7. This CDR3 comprises 16 residues. Germline-derived CDR1 and CDR2 are SGDLS and YYNGEE. In nucleotides, the CDR3 is TGTGCCAGCAGCTCAGGGGGACTCAGCTCTGGAAACACCATATATTTT. It specifies CASSSGGLSSGNTIYF. Supplemented by reference TRBV9 and TRBJ1-3, the full variable domain reads DSGVTQTPKHLITATGQRVTLRCSPRSGDLSVYWYQQSLDQGLQFLIQYYNGEERAKGNILERFSAQQFPDLHSELNLSSLELGDSALYFCASSSGGLSSGNTIYFGEGSWLTVV.

V usage is TRBV10-3 and J usage is TRBJ2-7; 9 bases line up with TRBD1. Germline V gene lookup returns CDR1 ENHRY and CDR2 SYGVKD. Trimming at V came to 6 bases and at J to 6 bases, leaving 6 bases not matched to a gene. This CDR3 has 13 residues. Written as DNA, the CDR3 is TGTGCCATCAGCACAGGGGGCGAGGGCGAGCAGTACTTC. Protein: CAISTGGEGEQYF.

V gene TRBV3-1 combines with J gene TRBJ2-7; D not certain. V lost 3 bases and J lost 7, with 7 bases in between. From germline, CDR1 is LGHDT and CDR2 YNNKEL (reference sequence). This CDR3 contains 11 residues. The CDR3 protein is CASSQAEEQYF. In nucleotides, the CDR3 is TGTGCCAGCAGCCAGGCCGAGGAGCAGTACTTC.

This clonotype was picked up many times. This rearrangement joins TRBV7-2 to TRBJ1-2; D remains unclear. Germline CDR1 SGHTA, CDR2 FQGNSA. This CDR3 contains 12 residues. The ends were cut back, 4 bases at V and 4 bases at J, with 7 bases in the middle. Here the CDR3 reads CASSSDSYGYTF. The CDR3 DNA reads TGTGCCAGCAGCTCAGACTCCTATGGCTACACCTTC.

This clonotype occurred many times. The chain joins TRBV20-1 to TRBJ1-1; D is uncertain. CDR3 length: 11 residues. V was pared by 2 bases and J by 7 bases, with 8 bases between. CDR1 is DFQATT, CDR2 SNEGSKA, per germline (reference sequence). The CDR3 DNA reads TGCAGTGCTAGACCTAAAATTGAAGCTTTCTTT. Protein product: CSARPKIEAFF.

The chain joins TRBV28 to TRBJ2-7; possibly TRBD1 for D (5 bases). V lost 6 bases and J lost 0, with 12 bases in between. The CDR3 has 14 amino acids. The germline V gene has CDR1 MDHEN and CDR2 SYDVKM. This CDR3 is CASRPQGYSYEQYF. DNA of the CDR3: TGTGCCAGCAGGCCCCAGGGCTACTCCTACGAGCAGTACTTC.

V and J are TRBV4-2 and TRBJ1-2, with 7 bases matching TRBD1. The J segment lost 8 bases and the V segment lost 0 bases, leaving 12 bases of the junction unmatched. Looked up from germline, CDR1 is LGHNA and CDR2 is YNFKEQ. The CDR3 runs 16 residues. The DNA of the CDR3 is TGTGCCAGCAGCCAAGATCAAACAGGGGATCGTAGAGGCTACACCTTC. This codes for CASSQDQTGDRRGYTF.

This clonotype was picked up a small number of times. The chain has TRBV7-2 and TRBJ2-7; D possibly corresponds to TRBD2 (6 bases). V shed 6 bases and J shed 3 bases, with 12 bases lying between them. Germline V CDR1 and CDR2: SGHTA, FQGNSA. This CDR3 region has 13 residues. CDR3 DNA sequence: TGTGCCAGCAGGGCGGGACTCGTCTACGAGCAGTACTTC. Protein sequence: CASRAGLVYEQYF.

CDR3 sequence (DNA): TGTGCCAGCAGCCCCTCCGGCAACAGGAATGAGCAGTTCTTC. This gives the protein CASSPSGNRNEQFF. The chain uses TRBV7-3 and TRBJ2-1; D might be TRBD1 (5 bases). From germline, CDR1 is SGHTA and CDR2 FQGTGA. The length of the CDR3 is 14 residues. The ends were cut back, 5 bases at V and 7 bases at J, with 15 bases in the middle.

The table lists this clonotype with many counts. This sequence joins TRBV6-2 or TRBV6-3 and TRBJ2-1; 8 positions agree with TRBD2. Germline V CDR1 and CDR2: MNHEY, SVGEGT. The trim removed 8 bases at V and 3 bases at J, leaving 9 bases unmatched. The CDR3 runs to 15 residues. CDR3 nucleotides: TGTGCCAGCTCAAACGGGGGGGCCCACTACAATGAGCAGTTCTTC. It translates to CASSNGGAHYNEQFF.

This clonotype was counted ten times or more. V gene TRBV6-5 combines with J gene TRBJ2-3; possibly TRBD1 or TRBD2 for D (5 bases each). Germline loops: CDR1 MNHEY, CDR2 SVGAGI. The V and J ends lost 0 bases and 3 bases respectively, with 10 bases between them. This CDR3 is 15 amino acids long. CDR3: CASSYSGARTDTQYF. The CDR3 nucleotides read TGTGCCAGCAGTTACTCCGGGGCCCGGACAGATACGCAGTATTTT.

Details on this clonotype: A read error may explain this, as a much larger clone is one base away. The chain uses TRBV2 and TRBJ2-2; D gene unclear. CDR1 is SNHLY and CDR2 is FYNNEI in the germline V gene. The CDR3 length is 14 residues. The germline V and J ends were trimmed by 5 bases and 4 bases, with 11 bases remaining between them. CDR3 DNA sequence: TGTGCCAGCAGTACTGTCAGGACCACCGGGGAGCTGTTTTTT. Amino acids: CASSTVRTTGELFF.

Ten or more counts support this clonotype. This chain connects TRBV19 to TRBJ2-1; 10 bases match TRBD2. This CDR3 is built from 15 residues. Germline trimming cut 7 bases from V and 4 bases from J; bases unmatched to any gene: 7. CDR1 and CDR2 from the germline V gene are LNHDA and SQIVND (reference sequence). CDR3 coding DNA: TGTGCCAGTACCCTCAGGACTAGCGGATACAATGAGCAGTTCTTC. The encoded protein is CASTLRTSGYNEQFF.